This T cell receptor beta chain stems from a study of blood T cell repertoires in COVID-19 (dated by TCRdb to the early 2020s). About the investigation overall: Collaborator samples came from the United States, Italy and Spain and covered acute and convalescent phases of COVID-19. The prospective study material was composed of cDNA or gDNA derived from T cells, B-cell-depleted T cells, or PBMCs. Deeply sampled blood TCRbeta repertoires from subjects exposed to, actively infected with, or recovered from COVID-19 were included in the dataset. The repertoires were made available in a free public database intended to serve as a resource for research on the immune response to SARS-CoV-2. The samples were drawn from two sources: the first 160 participants of the ongoing ImmuneRACE study, and 1,200 or so subjects contributed by 6 global collaborators. Sample metadata almost always included a de-identified subject ID, COVID-19 status, age in years and sex. Where HLA class I and class II types were available, the types were taken from metadata supplied by the sample provider, not from assay-based typing.

Each collaborating institution followed its own protocols to collect whole blood in K2EDTA tubes. Collaborator samples were shipped for TCRbeta analysis as frozen whole blood, isolated PBMCs, or DNA extracted from either sample type. The CDR3 sequence holds 15 residues, the cysteine and phenylalanine included. Of all the DNA, just the CDR3 is kept, 45 bases in frame from base 1. For this chain, trimming is 4 bases at the V end and 6 bases at the J end, and the number of junction bases without a gene match is 7. CDR1 and CDR2, looked up from the germline V gene, are SGHTA and FQGTGA. Paper-wide results and their limitations: The quantity of clinical and demographic metadata differed by source and by participant and was supplied without curation.

A remark on this clone: Its antigen target is currently unknown. Per-nucleotide qualities are absent, and no much larger clonotype sits a single base away.

TCRbeta CDR3 regions were amplified from genomic DNA by means of the immunoSEQ Assay, a bias-controlled multiplex PCR. Turning to the authors' computational methods: Nucleated cell counts per sample were estimated from amplification of reference gene primers within the assay. To quantify the absolute abundance of each unique TCRbeta CDR3 rearrangement, sequence reads were collapsed and filtered. For each sample, productive Simpson clonality was calculated by taking the square root of Simpson's diversity index across productive rearrangements. This immuneACCESS table, as held by TCRdb, lists in-frame sequences with V and J called but not all clones. Of the missing ones, under half trace to an unresolved V gene in checked studies; the others have no known cause. That table is the source of V, J and clone size, and D and trimming were worked out from the DNA. The sample table lists approximately 150,000 clones, around 83% of them with a count of one. The ten largest clones add up to 1.5% to 2% of the sample.

Sequences were obtained from peripheral blood. The sequence came from a human donor in a cohort sampled during active COVID-19. The sequence joins TRBV7-3 to TRBJ2-2, with 8 middle bases fitting TRBD1. The CDR3 here reads CASSWTGSLAGELFF. The sequenced DNA: TGTGCCAGCAGCTGGACAGGGTCCCTAGCCGGGGAGCTGTTTTTT.